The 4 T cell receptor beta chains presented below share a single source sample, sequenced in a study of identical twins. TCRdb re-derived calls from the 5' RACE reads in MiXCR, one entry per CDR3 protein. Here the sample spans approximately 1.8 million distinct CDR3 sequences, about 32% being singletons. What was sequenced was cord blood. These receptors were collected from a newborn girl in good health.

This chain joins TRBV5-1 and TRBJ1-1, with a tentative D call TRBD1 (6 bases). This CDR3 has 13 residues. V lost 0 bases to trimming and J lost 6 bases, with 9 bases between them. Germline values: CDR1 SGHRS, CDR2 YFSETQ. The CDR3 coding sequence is TGCGCCAGCAGCTTGGTCAGGGGAGCTGAAGCTTTCTTT. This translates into CASSLVRGAEAFF.

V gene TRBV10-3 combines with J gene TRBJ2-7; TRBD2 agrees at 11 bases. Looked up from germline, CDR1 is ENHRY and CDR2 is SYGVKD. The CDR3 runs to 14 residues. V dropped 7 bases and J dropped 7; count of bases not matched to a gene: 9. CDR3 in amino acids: CAIMKLAGAGEQYF. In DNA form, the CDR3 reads TGTGCCATCATGAAACTAGCGGGAGCTGGTGAGCAGTACTTC.

This CDR3 is CASIDPTWTSGSDEQYF. The CDR3 nucleotides are TGTGCCAGCATTGACCCCACCTGGACTAGCGGGAGCGATGAGCAGTACTTC. V usage is TRBV2 and J usage is TRBJ2-7; 13 positions match TRBD2. Looked up from germline, CDR1 is SNHLY and CDR2 is FYNNEI. The CDR3 contains 17 residues. V was clipped by 7 bases and J by 7 bases; unmatched bases: 16.

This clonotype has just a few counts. CDR3 bases: TGTGCCAGCACCCAACCTGGAAACACCATATATTTT. Its translation is CASTQPGNTIYF. V and J are TRBV12-3 or TRBV12-4 and TRBJ1-3, with D unclear. This CDR3 is 12 amino acids long. V was trimmed by 7 bases and J by 2 bases, leaving 6 bases between them.